This TCR beta chain is drawn from a study of T cells in localized non-small cell lung cancer. Libraries were prepared by immunoSEQ multiplex PCR; TCRdb keeps only in-frame clonotypes and omits some of them. The sample lists tens of thousands of clones; roughly 81% were seen once. Study-level points and caveats: Only one tumor region was sequenced, so heterogeneity remains possible.

As for this clone: Its antigen is still unknown.

The junction had 3 bases not matched to a gene; V was cut back by 0 bases and J by 4 bases. CDR1 is KGHSH, CDR2 LQKENI, per germline. The CDR3 sequence is 15 residues long. The genes are TRBV18 and TRBJ2-3; TRBD1 aligns across 8 bases. The TCR was taken from a man aged 35 to 70 with stage I lung adenocarcinoma. Material: peripheral blood, obtained before any cancer treatment. In nucleotides, the CDR3 is TGTGCCAGCTCACCACCCGCAGGGGGCGCAGATACGCAGTATTTT. Translating it yields CASSPPAGGADTQYF.